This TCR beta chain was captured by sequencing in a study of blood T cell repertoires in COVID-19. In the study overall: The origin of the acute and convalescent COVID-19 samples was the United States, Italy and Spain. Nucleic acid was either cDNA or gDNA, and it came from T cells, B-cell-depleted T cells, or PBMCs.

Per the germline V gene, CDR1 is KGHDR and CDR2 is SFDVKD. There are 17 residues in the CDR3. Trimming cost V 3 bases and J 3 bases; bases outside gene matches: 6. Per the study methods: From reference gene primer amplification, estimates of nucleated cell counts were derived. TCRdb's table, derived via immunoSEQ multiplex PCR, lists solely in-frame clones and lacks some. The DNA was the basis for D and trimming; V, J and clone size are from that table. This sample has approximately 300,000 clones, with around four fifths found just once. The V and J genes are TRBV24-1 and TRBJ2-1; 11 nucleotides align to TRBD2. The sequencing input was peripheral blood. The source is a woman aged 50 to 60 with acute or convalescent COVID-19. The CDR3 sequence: CATSDVTSGVGYNEQFF. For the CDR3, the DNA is TGTGCCACCAGTGATGTGACTAGCGGGGTTGGCTACAATGAGCAGTTCTTC.